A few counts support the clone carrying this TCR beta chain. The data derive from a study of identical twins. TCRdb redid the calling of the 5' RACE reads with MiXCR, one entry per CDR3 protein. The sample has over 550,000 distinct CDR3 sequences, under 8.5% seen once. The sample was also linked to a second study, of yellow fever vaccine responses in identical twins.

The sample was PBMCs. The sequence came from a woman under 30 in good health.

The chain's CDR3 is CASSRGLAGDWEQFF. In DNA form, the CDR3 reads TGTGCCAGTAGCCGGGGACTAGCGGGAGATTGGGAGCAGTTCTTC. V is TRBV19 and J is TRBJ2-1; 14 nucleotides match TRBD2. V shed 6 bases, J shed 10 bases, and the junction held 8 bases outside the gene matches. Per the germline V gene, CDR1 is LNHDA and CDR2 is SQIVND (reference sequence). The CDR3 extends over 15 amino acids.